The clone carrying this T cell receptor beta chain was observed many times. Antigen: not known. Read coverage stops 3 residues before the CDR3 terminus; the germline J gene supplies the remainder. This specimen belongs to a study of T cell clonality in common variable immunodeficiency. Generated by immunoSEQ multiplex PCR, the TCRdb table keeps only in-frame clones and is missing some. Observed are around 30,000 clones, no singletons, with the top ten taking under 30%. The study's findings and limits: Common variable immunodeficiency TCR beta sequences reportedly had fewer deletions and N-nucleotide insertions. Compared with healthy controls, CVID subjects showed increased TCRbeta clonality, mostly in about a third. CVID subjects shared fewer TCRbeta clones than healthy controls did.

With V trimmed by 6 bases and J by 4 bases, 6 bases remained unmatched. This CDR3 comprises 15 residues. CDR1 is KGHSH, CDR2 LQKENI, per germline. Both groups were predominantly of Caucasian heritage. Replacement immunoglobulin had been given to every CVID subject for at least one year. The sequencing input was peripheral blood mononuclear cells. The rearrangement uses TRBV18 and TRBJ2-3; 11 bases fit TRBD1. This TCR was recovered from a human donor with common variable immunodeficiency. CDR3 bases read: TGTGCCAGCTCTCGGACAGGGGGCGTTCCAGATACG. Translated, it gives CASSRTGGVPDT. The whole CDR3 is CASSRTGGVPDTQYF.